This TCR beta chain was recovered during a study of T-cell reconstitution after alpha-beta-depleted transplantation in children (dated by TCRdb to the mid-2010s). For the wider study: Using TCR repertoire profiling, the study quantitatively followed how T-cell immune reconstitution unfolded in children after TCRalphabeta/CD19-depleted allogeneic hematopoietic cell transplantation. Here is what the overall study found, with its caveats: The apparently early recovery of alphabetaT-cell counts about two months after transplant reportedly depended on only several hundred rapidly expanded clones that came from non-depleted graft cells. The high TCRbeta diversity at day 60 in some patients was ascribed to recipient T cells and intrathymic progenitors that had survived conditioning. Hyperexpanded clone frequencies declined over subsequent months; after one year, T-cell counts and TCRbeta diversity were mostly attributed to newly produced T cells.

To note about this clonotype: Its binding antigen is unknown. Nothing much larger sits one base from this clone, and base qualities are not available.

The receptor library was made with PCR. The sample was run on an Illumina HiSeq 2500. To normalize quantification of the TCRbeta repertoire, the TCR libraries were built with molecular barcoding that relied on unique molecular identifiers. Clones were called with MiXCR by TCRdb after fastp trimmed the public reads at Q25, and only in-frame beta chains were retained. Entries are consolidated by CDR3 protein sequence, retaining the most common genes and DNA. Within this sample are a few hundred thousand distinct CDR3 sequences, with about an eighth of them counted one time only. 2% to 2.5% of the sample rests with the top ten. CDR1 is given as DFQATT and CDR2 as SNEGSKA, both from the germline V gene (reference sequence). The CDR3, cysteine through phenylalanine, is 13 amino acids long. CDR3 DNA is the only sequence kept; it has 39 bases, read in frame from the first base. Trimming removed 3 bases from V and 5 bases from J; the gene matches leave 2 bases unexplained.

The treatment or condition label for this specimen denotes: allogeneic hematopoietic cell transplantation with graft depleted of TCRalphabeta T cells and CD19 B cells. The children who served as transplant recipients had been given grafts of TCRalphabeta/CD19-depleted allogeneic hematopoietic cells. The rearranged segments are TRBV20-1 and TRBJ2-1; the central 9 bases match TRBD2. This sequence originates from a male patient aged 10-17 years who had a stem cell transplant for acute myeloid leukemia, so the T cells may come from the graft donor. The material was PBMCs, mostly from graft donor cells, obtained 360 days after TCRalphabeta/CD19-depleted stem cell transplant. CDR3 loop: CSARGLAHNEQFF. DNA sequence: TGCAGTGCTAGGGGACTAGCACACAATGAGCAGTTCTTC.